This T cell receptor (beta chain) was sequenced during a study of blood T cells in healthy people across ages. Study at large: About one barcoded beta molecule per two T cells was the capture yield of template switching. Regarding the study as a whole: In older individuals, TCR beta diversity per million T cells was lower, falling roughly linearly with age. Changes in expanded clonotypes were possibly confounded, as the CMV status of donors was unknown.

PCR was performed a second time for about 6 to 12 cycles using a sample-barcoded 5' primer and a J-beta primer mix. The authors tagged each cDNA molecule using a template-switch adaptor with 12 random nucleotides. MiXCR, run by TCRdb on the 5' RACE reads, gives a single entry per CDR3 protein. There are 800,000 or so distinct CDR3 sequences in the sample; approximately 67% occur only once, and about 27% lies in the top ten. In the case of this clonotype: Its target is not known.

V was pared by 4 bases and J by 4 bases, with 10 bases between. The CDR3 extends over 13 amino acids. CDR1 is MNHNS, CDR2 SASEGT, per germline. This receptor was obtained from a man younger than 45 in good health. The sample consisted of blood. The chain uses TRBV6-1 and TRBJ1-2; D gene ambiguous. The CDR3 coding sequence is TGTGCCAGCAGTGTCCCGGGGTCCTATGGCTACACCTTC. Amino acids: CASSVPGSYGYTF.